A single sample is the source of the 29 T cell receptor beta chains below, sequenced in a study of response to subunit inactivated influenza vaccine. TCRdb reprocessed the RT-PCR reads via MiXCR and lists one record per CDR3 protein. In the table there are 630,000 or so distinct CDR3 sequences, 15% to 18% of which are singletons. The starting material was PBMCs from blood, obtained roughly 12 days after vaccination. Receptors originate from a man aged 50 or older who received an inactivated influenza vaccine.

The chain has TRBV30 and TRBJ2-7; TRBD1 aligns across 7 bases. The germline gives CDR1 GTSNPN, CDR2 SVGIG (reference sequence). CDR3 length: 12 amino acids. V shed 3 bases and J 6 bases; nucleotides not matched to a gene: 5. CDR3 DNA: TGTGCCTGGAGCGACAGGGTTGGCGAGCAGTACTTC. This sequence encodes CAWSDRVGEQYF.

This clonotype was detected only a few times. The V and J genes are TRBV12-3 or TRBV12-4 and TRBJ2-7; TRBD2 aligns across 8 bases. This CDR3 region has 15 residues. Trimming removed 5 bases from V and 5 bases from J; junction bases left unmatched: 11. This CDR3 reads CASSRGSGRSNEQYF. In DNA, the CDR3 is TGTGCCAGCAGTCGTGGCAGCGGGAGATCGAACGAGCAGTACTTC.

This rearrangement joins TRBV12-3 or TRBV12-4 to TRBJ2-1; maybe TRBD1 (5 bases). The CDR3 is made up of 14 amino acids. V was clipped by 3 bases and J by 5 bases, with 11 bases between them. The CDR3 is CASSLKRGNNEQFF. CDR3 DNA sequence: TGTGCCAGCAGTTTGAAAAGGGGAAACAATGAGCAGTTCTTC.

The genes are TRBV20-1 and TRBJ2-4, with 11 bases lining up with TRBD1. The CDR3 spans 16 residues. The V segment lost 3 bases and the J segment 9 bases; nucleotides outside the gene matches: 13. From germline, CDR1 is DFQATT and CDR2 SNEGSKA (reference sequence). CDR3 residues: CSASRWTGGRRSIQYF. CDR3 DNA: TGCAGTGCTAGTCGTTGGACAGGGGGCCGAAGGAGCATTCAGTACTTC.

J is TRBJ2-5 and V is TRBV3-1; 8 bases match TRBD2. The CDR3 length is 16 residues. The germline gives CDR1 LGHDT, CDR2 YNNKEL (reference sequence). V lost 0 bases and J lost 5; bases outside the gene matches: 8. The CDR3 bases are TGTGCCAGCAGCCAAGATTCAAGCGGGGGAGAGGAGACCCAGTACTTC. Protein sequence: CASSQDSSGGEETQYF.

This chain links TRBV7-2 with TRBJ2-7, with D possibly being TRBD1 or TRBD2 (5 bases each). From germline, CDR1 is SGHTA and CDR2 FQGNSA. Trimming stripped 10 bases from V and 0 bases from J, with 10 bases between. The CDR3 contains 12 residues. For the CDR3, the DNA is TGTGCCACCGGGGCTAGCTCCTACGAGCAGTACTTC. Translating gives CATGASSYEQYF. The variable domain in full, with the rest retrieved from reference TRBV7-2 and TRBJ2-7, is GAGVSQSPSNKVTEKGKDVELRCDPISGHTALYWYRQSLGQGLEFLIYFQGNSAPDKSGLPSDRFSAERTGGSVSTLTIQRTQQEDSAVYLCATGASSYEQYFGPGTRLTVT.

Note on this clonotype: Just one base apart from a much larger clone, this may be a read error. This chain joins TRBV7-9 and TRBJ2-3, with unresolved D. The end of the DNA fits TRBJ1-5 better, so the J call may be wrong. Germline CDR1 and CDR2: SEHNR and FQNEAQ (reference sequence). This CDR3 has 14 residues. The CDR3 spells CASSVASVTDTQHF. In nucleotides, the CDR3 is TGTGCCAGCAGCGTCGCCTCGGTAACAGATACGCAGCATTTT.

V gene TRBV18 combines with J gene TRBJ2-1, with D possibly TRBD1 on 6 matching bases. CDR1 is KGHSH, CDR2 LQKENI, per germline. Trimming left V 5 bases short and J 3 bases short, with 8 bases between. This CDR3 has 13 residues. The CDR3 region is CASSKDSYNEQFF. CDR3 DNA sequence: TGTGCCAGCTCAAAGGACAGCTACAATGAGCAGTTCTTC.

This clonotype has a handful of counts. The rearrangement joins TRBV20-1 to TRBJ2-1; no reliable D call. CDR3 length: 16 residues. V lost 0 bases and J lost 0, with 12 bases in between. The germline gives CDR1 DFQATT, CDR2 SNEGSKA (reference sequence). As DNA, the CDR3 is TGCAGTGCTAGAGATCCCGCTAGTAGCTCCTACAATGAGCAGTTCTTC. It yields the protein CSARDPASSSYNEQFF.

Ten or more counts support this clonotype. The chain combines TRBV12-3 or TRBV12-4 with TRBJ2-1; the match to TRBD1 covers 9 bases. V trimming: 5 bases; J trimming: 4 bases; junction bases outside the gene matches: 6. The CDR3 totals 15 residues. CDR3 amino acids: CASSPGQGYYNEQFF. DNA for the CDR3: TGTGCCAGCAGTCCGGGACAGGGTTATTACAATGAGCAGTTCTTC.

V usage is TRBV20-1 and J usage is TRBJ2-3; TRBD2 matches at 7 bases. The CDR3 extends over 15 amino acids. V was pared by 1 base and J by 5 bases, with 9 bases of the junction left unmatched. Germline V lookup: CDR1 DFQATT, CDR2 SNEGSKA (reference sequence). CDR3 coding DNA: TGCAGTGCTAGAGTAGGAAGCGGGGAGGTAGATACGCAGTATTTT. Protein: CSARVGSGEVDTQYF.

The chain uses TRBV7-6 and TRBJ2-5; no firm D call. CDR1 and CDR2 (germline): SGHVS, FNYEAQ. This CDR3 is built from 14 residues. Between the trimmed V and J ends, which lost 5 bases and 0 bases, there was a span of 10 bases. CDR3 DNA sequence: TGTGCCAGCAGCCCAAAGGGATACCAAGAGACCCAGTACTTC. Translating gives CASSPKGYQETQYF.

The CDR3 is CATSKEDSGANVLTF. CDR3 nucleotide sequence: TGTGCCACCAGCAAAGAAGACTCTGGGGCCAACGTCCTGACTTTC. This chain joins TRBV15 and TRBJ2-6; no reliable D call. The CDR3 contains 15 residues. Germline CDR1 LNHNV, CDR2 YYDKDF (reference sequence). V dropped 4 bases and J dropped 0 bases, with 7 bases sitting between them.

The J gene is TRBJ2-7, the V gene TRBV11-2; 9 bases are shared with TRBD1. Germline-derived CDR1 and CDR2 are SGHAT and FQNNGV. This CDR3 comprises 14 residues. Unmatched junction bases numbered 5, after V lost 1 base and J lost 7 bases. The CDR3 nucleotides read TGTGCCAGCAGCTTAGGGGACAGGGCGGGTGAGCAGTACTTC. This translates into CASSLGDRAGEQYF. Using reference TRBV11-2 and TRBJ2-7 for the parts outside the CDR3, the full variable domain is EAGVAQSPRYKIIEKRQSVAFWCNPISGHATLYWYQQILGQGPKLLIQFQNNGVVDDSQLPKDRFSAERLKGVDSTLKIQPAKLEDSAVYLCASSLGDRAGEQYFGPGTRLTVT.

The gene calls are TRBV7-2 and TRBJ1-1; D ambiguous. Germline V CDR1 and CDR2: SGHTA, FQGNSA. The CDR3 covers 14 residues. V lost 4 bases, J lost 4 bases, and 13 bases lay in between. Written as DNA, the CDR3 is TGTGCCAGCAGCTGGGGTTCTGCAGGCACTGAAGCTTTCTTT. It yields the protein CASSWGSAGTEAFF. Full variable domain (missing parts from reference TRBV7-2 and TRBJ1-1): GAGVSQSPSNKVTEKGKDVELRCDPISGHTALYWYRQSLGQGLEFLIYFQGNSAPDKSGLPSDRFSAERTGGSVSTLTIQRTQQEDSAVYLCASSWGSAGTEAFFGQGTRLTVV.

The chain carries TRBV5-5 and TRBJ2-1; 7 nucleotides align to TRBD2. V was clipped by 3 bases and J by 6 bases; unmatched bases: 9. Germline CDR1 and CDR2: SGHKS and YYEKEE (reference sequence). This CDR3 has 15 amino acids. CDR3 bases: TGTGCCAGCAGCTACGGTCTAGCGGTAACCAATGAGCAGTTCTTC. Translation gives CASSYGLAVTNEQFF. The full variable domain, completed using reference TRBV5-5 and TRBJ2-1, is DAGVTQSPTHLIKTRGQQVTLRCSPISGHKSVSWYQQVLGQGPQFIFQYYEKEERGRGNFPDRFSARQFPNYSSELNVNALLLGDSALYLCASSYGLAVTNEQFFGPGTRLTVL.

The CDR3 DNA is TGCGCCAGCAGCTCGTTCCAGAGCTCCTACAATGAGCAGTTCTTC. Translating it yields CASSSFQSSYNEQFF. The chain carries TRBV5-1 and TRBJ2-1; D uncertain. The V end lost 3 bases, the J end lost 0 bases, and 10 bases lay between the germline ends. In germline, CDR1 is SGHRS, CDR2 YFSETQ. The CDR3 totals 15 residues.

The chain carries TRBV29-1 and TRBJ2-7, with D perhaps TRBD1 (5 bases). The CDR3 sequence is 13 residues long. V was cut by 4 bases and J by 2 bases, with 12 bases left in between. Germline CDR1 and CDR2: SQVTM and ANQGSEA. CDR3 nucleotides: TGCAGCGTTGGGATACAGGTAACCTACGAGCAGTACTTC. Its protein is CSVGIQVTYEQYF.

Here the CDR3 DNA reads TGTGCCAGCAGTTACTCAGCTAGCGGGAGTGGTAAGCAGTACTTC. Translated, it gives CASSYSASGSGKQYF. This chain joins TRBV6-5 and TRBJ2-7, with TRBD2 identical over 10 bases. The CDR3 runs to 15 residues. V lost 0 bases, J lost 8 bases, and 7 bases stayed unmatched. CDR1 is MNHEY, CDR2 SVGAGI, per germline.

V is TRBV5-1 and J is TRBJ1-2, with 7 bases identical to TRBD1. Germline V gene sequence: CDR1 SGHRS, CDR2 YFSETQ. This CDR3 has 15 amino acids. The trim removed 0 bases at V and 2 bases at J, leaving 4 bases unmatched. The CDR3 DNA follows: TGCGCCAGCAGCTTGGAAGGGGGCAGGAACTATGGCTACACCTTC. The encoded protein is CASSLEGGRNYGYTF.

This clonotype was counted between two and nine times. The chain links TRBV20-1 to TRBJ2-2; possibly TRBD1 or TRBD2 for D (5 bases each). Germline loops: CDR1 DFQATT, CDR2 SNEGSKA (reference sequence). This CDR3 is 18 amino acids long. V lost 3 bases, J lost 4 bases, and 24 bases lay in between. For the CDR3, the DNA is TGCAGTGCTAGTGCCGGTTGGGGGTATTCCCTAACCACCGGGGAGCTGTTTTTT. Protein product: CSASAGWGYSLTTGELFF.

There are a few counts of this clonotype. The rearrangement uses TRBV20-1 and TRBJ2-1; 12 bases agree with TRBD2. This CDR3 is built from 16 residues. V gave up 2 bases and J gave up 1 base; unmatched junction bases: 3. Germline V gene sequence: CDR1 DFQATT, CDR2 SNEGSKA (reference sequence). CDR3 bases: TGCAGTGCTAGATCGACTAGCGGGAGTTCCTACAATGAGCAGTTCTTC. Translating it yields CSARSTSGSSYNEQFF.

The chain links TRBV3-1 to TRBJ1-2, with 10 bases matching TRBD1. Germline CDR1 LGHDT, CDR2 YNNKEL (reference sequence). With V trimmed by 5 bases and J by 8 bases, 8 bases remained unmatched. The CDR3 contains 14 residues. CDR3 DNA sequence: TGTGCCAGCAGCGAGGGACAGGGGTTGTGGGGCTACACCTTC. This codes for CASSEGQGLWGYTF.

The chain uses TRBV4-3 and TRBJ2-3; D perhaps matches TRBD1 (6 bases). V was shortened by 2 bases and J by 6 bases, with 12 bases between the two germline ends. The CDR3 spans 14 residues. Germline V lookup: CDR1 LGHNA, CDR2 YSLEER. The CDR3 here is CASSQWPGVDTQYF. The CDR3, as DNA: TGCGCCAGCAGCCAATGGCCAGGGGTGGATACGCAGTATTTT.

In its sample, this clonotype was seen a few times. The chain employs TRBV5-1 and TRBJ2-3; D uncertain. From germline, CDR1 is SGHRS and CDR2 YFSETQ. V lost 4 bases to trimming and J lost 4 bases, with 13 bases between them. The CDR3 sequence is 14 residues long. As DNA, the CDR3 is TGCGCCAGCAGCACTAAGGGCGGTCCAGATACGCAGTATTTT. This codes for CASSTKGGPDTQYF.

The table lists this clonotype with a few counts. This sequence joins TRBV29-1 and TRBJ2-6, with D possibly matching TRBD2 (6 bases). Between the trimmed V and J ends, which lost 5 bases and 0 bases, there was a span of 8 bases. CDR1 is SQVTM and CDR2 is ANQGSEA in the germline V gene. CDR3 length: 14 residues. The CDR3 DNA reads as TGCAGCGTTTCGGAGGGCTCTGGGGCCAACGTCCTGACTTTC. This sequence encodes CSVSEGSGANVLTF.

The rearrangement uses TRBV19 and TRBJ2-1, with TRBD2 identical over 7 bases. This CDR3 spans 15 amino acids. Germline lookup yields CDR1 LNHDA and CDR2 SQIVND (reference sequence). With V trimmed by 1 base and J by 7 bases, 7 bases remained unmatched. DNA for the CDR3: TGTGCCAGTAGTATAGGTGGCGGGAGCCCTAATGAGCAGTTCTTC. Its protein product is CASSIGGGSPNEQFF.

This clonotype was observed a few times. The genes are TRBV7-2 and TRBJ2-1; D is perhaps TRBD1 (6 bases). CDR1 and CDR2 from the germline V gene are SGHTA and FQGNSA. The CDR3 covers 16 residues. Trimming cost V 2 bases and J 0 bases, with 11 bases left between them. The CDR3 reads CASSLRGQSSYNEQFF. CDR3 nucleotides: TGTGCCAGCAGCTTAAGGGGACAAAGCTCCTACAATGAGCAGTTCTTC. Drawing the rest from reference TRBV7-2 and TRBJ2-1, the complete variable domain is GAGVSQSPSNKVTEKGKDVELRCDPISGHTALYWYRQSLGQGLEFLIYFQGNSAPDKSGLPSDRFSAERTGGSVSTLTIQRTQQEDSAVYLCASSLRGQSSYNEQFFGPGTRLTVL.

This clonotype was observed a few times. The rearrangement joins TRBV10-3 to TRBJ2-1, with 8 positions matching TRBD2. Germline CDR1 ENHRY, CDR2 SYGVKD. This CDR3 is 15 amino acids long. Trimming at V came to 8 bases and at J to 2 bases, leaving 8 bases not matched to a gene. DNA of the CDR3: TGTGCCATCGGAGAGCGGGAGAGGACCTACAATGAGCAGTTCTTC. This encodes CAIGERERTYNEQFF.